These 4 T cell receptor beta chains share one sample of origin, sequenced in a study of cytomegalovirus exposure and HLA in healthy donors (dated by TCRdb to 2016 to 2017). Library preparation was by the immunoSEQ multiplex PCR assay. A mixture of 60 forward primers for TCR Vbeta segments and 13 reverse primers for TCR Jbeta segments was used in the multiplex PCR. Not all clones reach the TCRdb copy of this immuneACCESS table, which keeps in-frame sequences only. Checked studies attribute under half of the gap to unresolved V genes and leave the rest unexplained. Here the sample has roughly 100,000 clones; roughly 82% occur a single time. The top ten constitute about 1.6% of the sample. Sequencing used PBMCs. All receptors come from a man aged 45-65 years in good health and CMV-seronegative.

This chain connects TRBV5-1 to TRBJ1-1, with D perhaps TRBD1 (5 bases). CDR3 length: 14 amino acids. Trimming shortened V by 2 bases and J by 1 base, and 9 bases separated the two germline ends. Germline V gene lookup returns CDR1 SGHRS and CDR2 YFSETQ. The CDR3 coding sequence is TGCGCCAGCAGCTTAGCACAGGCGAACACTGAAGCTTTCTTT. This gives the protein CASSLAQANTEAFF.

The rearrangement uses TRBV13 and TRBJ1-3; 7 bases are a match to TRBD1. The CDR3 length is 14 residues. Germline V gene sequence: CDR1 PRHDT, CDR2 FYEKMQ (reference sequence). The V and J ends lost 5 bases and 3 bases, in that order; junction bases with no gene match: 4. The CDR3 nucleotides are TGTGCCAGCAGCACCGGGACAGTTGGAAACACCATATATTTT. Encoded protein: CASSTGTVGNTIYF.

J is TRBJ1-1 and V is TRBV28; 8 bases agree with TRBD1. The V gene end was trimmed by 8 bases and the J gene end by 0 bases; junction bases not matched to a gene: 2. The germline gives CDR1 MDHEN, CDR2 SYDVKM. CDR3 length: 13 amino acids. For the CDR3, the DNA is TGTGCCAGCGTGACAGGGGTGAACACTGAAGCTTTCTTT. Its protein is CASVTGVNTEAFF.

The chain employs TRBV5-1 and TRBJ1-4, with TRBD1 matching 9 bases. CDR3 length: 15 residues. In germline, CDR1 is SGHRS, CDR2 YFSETQ. V was clipped by 3 bases and J by 7 bases; unmatched bases: 7. DNA of the CDR3: TGCGCCAGCAGCTCGGGGGGGACAGGGTTTGAAAAACTGTTTTTT. Translating it yields CASSSGGTGFEKLFF. Drawing the rest from reference TRBV5-1 and TRBJ1-4, the complete variable domain is KAGVTQTPRYLIKTRGQQVTLSCSPISGHRSVSWYQQTPGQGLQFLFEYFSETQRNKGNFPGRFSGRQFSNSRSEMNVSTLELGDSALYLCASSSGGTGFEKLFFGSGTQLSVL.